These 15 T cell receptor beta chains came from one sample sequenced in a study of cytomegalovirus exposure and HLA in healthy donors. TCRdb's copy holds only in-frame clones and misses some; the assay was immunoSEQ multiplex PCR. The data contain about 270,000 clones, 65% to 90% of them singletons. Input material: PBMCs. These receptors came from a woman younger than 30 in good health and CMV-seronegative.

The V and J genes are TRBV29-1 and TRBJ2-3; 8 nucleotides agree with TRBD1. J lost 10 bases, V lost 7 bases, and 4 bases had no gene match. Germline-derived CDR1 and CDR2 are SQVTM and ANQGSEA. There are 10 residues in the CDR3. The CDR3 region is CSGEDRAQYF. CDR3 in DNA: TGCAGCGGGGAGGACAGGGCGCAGTATTTT.

The chain joins TRBV25-1 to TRBJ2-2; the D gene is possibly TRBD1 (7 bases). V was clipped by 2 bases and J by 6 bases, with 19 bases between them. Germline CDR1 and CDR2: MGHDK and SYGVNS. The CDR3 sequence is 17 residues long. The CDR3 DNA reads TGTGCCAGCAGTGAACTTAAGGGGGCAGGGAGGCCCGGGGAGCTGTTTTTT. Encoded protein: CASSELKGAGRPGELFF.

The chain is built from TRBV2 and TRBJ2-2, with TRBD2 matching over 8 bases. The germline V gene has CDR1 SNHLY and CDR2 FYNNEI. J was trimmed by 1 base and V by 3 bases; bases with no gene match: 1. The CDR3 consists of 15 residues. The CDR3 region is CASSEAGGNTGELFF. The CDR3 nucleotides are TGTGCCAGCAGTGAGGCGGGAGGGAACACCGGGGAGCTGTTTTTT.

This clone was seen only a few times. The chain employs TRBV19 and TRBJ2-7; no definite D call. This CDR3 spans 13 amino acids. Germline-derived CDR1 and CDR2 are LNHDA and SQIVND (reference sequence). Trimming left V 3 bases short and J 2 bases short, with 8 bases between. The chain's CDR3 is CASSMGSTYEQYF. CDR3 DNA: TGTGCCAGTAGTATGGGCAGTACCTACGAGCAGTACTTC.

J is TRBJ1-5 and V is TRBV28, with D tentatively TRBD1 (5 bases). Looked up from germline, CDR1 is MDHEN and CDR2 is SYDVKM. This CDR3 is built from 15 residues. V lost 6 bases to trimming and J lost 0 bases, with 12 bases between them. The CDR3 spells CASRLTVYSNQPQHF. Here the CDR3 DNA reads TGTGCCAGCAGACTGACAGTTTATAGCAATCAGCCCCAGCATTTT.

This chain connects TRBV27 to TRBJ1-1; 10 positions match TRBD1. The junction had 5 bases not matched to a gene; V was cut back by 6 bases and J by 1 base. Germline V gene lookup returns CDR1 MNHEY and CDR2 SMNVEV (reference sequence). This CDR3 spans 15 amino acids. Written as DNA, the CDR3 is TGTGCCAGCAGCTCCAGGACAGGGGGGAACACTGAAGCTTTCTTT. The encoded protein is CASSSRTGGNTEAFF.

This sequence joins TRBV18 and TRBJ2-7; 10 bases map to TRBD1. In germline, CDR1 is KGHSH, CDR2 LQKENI. The ends lost 5 bases at V and 4 bases at J; junction bases unmatched: 8. The CDR3 is made up of 15 amino acids. CDR3 loop: CASSGSGTGEYEQYF. As DNA, the CDR3 is TGTGCCAGCTCAGGATCCGGGACAGGGGAGTACGAGCAGTACTTC.

This clone was picked up a small number of times. This chain uses TRBV12-1 with TRBJ1-2; the tabulated D call, TRBD1, remains unverified against the DNA. TRBV12-1 constitutes a pseudogene. The CDR3 totals 14 residues. Here the CDR3 DNA reads TGTGCCAGCAGCTTTGTGTTAGTAAGGGGCGCAACCACCTTC. This codes for CASSFVLVRGATTF.

V gene TRBV28 combines with J gene TRBJ1-3; D is unresolved. From germline, CDR1 is MDHEN and CDR2 SYDVKM. This CDR3 spans 16 amino acids. Trimming removed 6 bases at V and 2 bases at J, with 17 bases between. In DNA, the CDR3 is TGTGCCAGCAGACCGGAGTCCGTTCCCGCTGGAAACACCATATATTTT. It is translated as CASRPESVPAGNTIYF.

The chain links TRBV14 to TRBJ2-3, with TRBD1 matching over 7 bases. Germline CDR1 SGHDN, CDR2 FVKESK. CDR3 length: 14 residues. V lost 4 bases to trimming and J lost 2 bases; unmatched junction nucleotides: 3. The CDR3 DNA sequence: TGTGCCAGCAGCCTGGGACAGTTCACAGATACGCAGTATTTT. This encodes CASSLGQFTDTQYF.

This chain joins TRBV6-5 and TRBJ1-5; no firm D call. The V gene's germline CDR1 is MNHEY and CDR2 SVGAGI. The CDR3 has 13 residues. V dropped 5 bases and J dropped 6 bases, with 11 bases sitting between them. The CDR3 bases are TGTGCCAGCAGTCTGAGCGGGGTTCAGCCCCAGCATTTT. Protein product: CASSLSGVQPQHF.

This clone was seen a handful of times. The rearrangement links TRBV30 to TRBJ2-3, with D tentatively TRBD2 (7 bases). The V gene lost 8 bases and the J gene lost 2 bases, with 20 bases spanning the gap. The length of the CDR3 is 15 residues. Per the germline V gene, CDR1 is GTSNPN and CDR2 is SVGIG (reference sequence). The CDR3: CAGIRRGLYTDTQYF. The CDR3 DNA reads TGTGCCGGGATTAGGCGGGGGCTATACACAGATACGCAGTATTTT.

J is TRBJ2-2 and V is TRBV6-5; TRBD2 matches at 7 bases. The germline V gene encodes CDR1 MNHEY and CDR2 SVGAGI. The J segment lost 6 bases and the V segment lost 6 bases, leaving 4 bases of the junction unmatched. The CDR3 sequence is 13 residues long. CDR3 region: CASSPGLAGELFF. The CDR3 nucleotides read TGTGCCAGCAGCCCTGGACTAGCCGGGGAGCTGTTTTTT.

The chain employs TRBV9 and TRBJ2-7, with 7 bases that match TRBD1. The CDR3 loop spans 14 amino acids. Germline-derived CDR1 and CDR2 are SGDLS and YYNGEE. Trimming removed 3 bases from V and 5 bases from J; junction bases left unmatched: 8. CDR3 sequence (DNA): TGTGCCAGCAGCGCGACAGGGTTAGTTGACGAGCAGTACTTC. Its translation is CASSATGLVDEQYF.

In its sample, this clone was seen a few times. V gene TRBV6-5 combines with J gene TRBJ2-7; 8 positions agree with TRBD2. CDR1 MNHEY and CDR2 SVGAGI come from the germline V gene. The V and J ends lost 8 bases and 3 bases, in that order; junction bases with no gene match: 12. CDR3 length equals 15 residues. DNA for the CDR3: TGTGCCAGCCTTACGGATACTCGGGGGGGCTACGAGCAGTACTTC. It is translated as CASLTDTRGGYEQYF.